What follows are 28 T cell receptor beta chains derived from one specimen sequenced in a study of identifying expanded T cells in peripheral blood. Generated by immunoSEQ multiplex PCR, the TCRdb table keeps only in-frame clones and is missing some. The sample contains approximately 92,000 clones, about 85% of which appear only once. The sample consisted of blood. These receptors all come from a person between 18 and 75 years old in good health.

This clone has just one count. This rearrangement joins TRBV6-6 to TRBJ1-3; no clear D gene. V lost 5 bases, J lost 3 bases, and 5 bases lay in between. CDR3 length: 12 amino acids. Germline V lookup: CDR1 MNHNY, CDR2 SVGAGI (reference sequence). In DNA form, the CDR3 reads TGTGCCAGCAGTAGTGTTGGAAACACCATATATTTT. Translating it yields CASSSVGNTIYF.

The J gene is TRBJ2-4, the V gene TRBV4-3, with TRBD2 as a possible D gene (6 bases). Germline V gives CDR1 LGHNA, CDR2 YSLEER. The V end lost 0 bases, the J end lost 6 bases, and 12 bases lay between the germline ends. The CDR3 is 15 amino acids. The CDR3 DNA reads as TGCGCCAGCAGCCAAGAACTAGCCGGGGGAAACATTCAGTACTTC. Translated, it gives CASSQELAGGNIQYF.

This clone was counted many times. V gene TRBV6-6 combines with J gene TRBJ1-3; D is unclear. The ends were cut back, 5 bases at V and 4 bases at J, with 6 bases in the middle. CDR1 and CDR2 from the germline V gene are MNHNY and SVGAGI (reference sequence). The CDR3 totals 12 residues. The CDR3 DNA sequence: TGTGCCAGCAGTCAAGCCGGAAACACCATATATTTT. Encoded protein: CASSQAGNTIYF.

V and J are TRBV27 and TRBJ1-5, with 10 bases aligning to TRBD1. The CDR3 covers 16 residues. Germline loops: CDR1 MNHEY, CDR2 SMNVEV (reference sequence). Trimming took 8 bases from V and 9 from J; bases not matched to a gene: 16. CDR3 nucleotide sequence: TGTGCCAGCGCCCTAGCCGGGACAGGGGCCCGGGGGCCCCAGCATTTT. Protein: CASALAGTGARGPQHF.

V is TRBV5-1 and J is TRBJ2-7; no firm D call. The germline V and J ends were trimmed by 5 bases and 5 bases, with 11 bases remaining between them. The CDR3 has 12 amino acids. Germline V gene lookup returns CDR1 SGHRS and CDR2 YFSETQ. CDR3 amino acids: CASSSDGDEQYF. Here the CDR3 DNA reads TGCGCCAGCAGTTCCGACGGAGACGAGCAGTACTTC.

This clone showed up just a few times. The chain is built from TRBV19 and TRBJ1-6; 8 nucleotides line up with TRBD1. The V gene end was trimmed by 4 bases and the J gene end by 10 bases; junction bases not matched to a gene: 3. CDR3 length: 13 amino acids. CDR1 and CDR2 (germline): LNHDA, SQIVND (reference sequence). The CDR3 loop reads CASSTDRDSPLHF. In DNA, the CDR3 is TGTGCCAGTAGTACGGACAGGGACTCACCCCTCCACTTT.

This chain links TRBV7-2 with TRBJ1-2, with a weak D call TRBD1 (5 bases). This CDR3 has 15 amino acids. Per the germline V gene, CDR1 is SGHTA and CDR2 is FQGNSA. The V end lost 0 bases, the J end lost 6 bases, and 14 bases lay between the germline ends. The CDR3 DNA follows: TGTGCCAGCAGCTTAGCTGAGGGCAGGGCTAATGGCTACACCTTC. Protein sequence: CASSLAEGRANGYTF.

The rearrangement uses TRBV7-9 and TRBJ2-1; 9 bases are a match to TRBD1. Germline CDR1 SEHNR, CDR2 FQNEAQ (reference sequence). J lost 7 bases, V lost 5 bases, and 12 bases had no gene match. The CDR3 totals 16 residues. CDR3 sequence reads: CASSPARDRARNEQFF. The CDR3 DNA is TGTGCCAGCAGCCCGGCGCGGGACAGGGCTAGGAATGAGCAGTTCTTC.

This rearrangement joins TRBV10-3 to TRBJ2-7; 9 bases are shared with TRBD1. Germline loops: CDR1 ENHRY, CDR2 SYGVKD. This CDR3 is built from 14 residues. Trimming removed 3 bases from V and 3 bases from J; junction bases left unmatched: 3. CDR3 protein: CAISDGDRDYEQYF. The CDR3 nucleotides read TGTGCCATCAGTGATGGGGACAGGGACTACGAGCAGTACTTC.

The gene calls are TRBV5-6 and TRBJ1-2; 8 bases agree with TRBD1. Germline V lookup: CDR1 SGHDT, CDR2 YYEEEE. This CDR3 is 16 amino acids long. Trimming removed 0 bases from V and 4 bases from J; junction bases left unmatched: 8. The chain's CDR3 is CASSLVGRQGIYGYTF. The CDR3 DNA is TGTGCCAGCAGCTTGGTAGGGAGACAGGGGATCTATGGCTACACCTTC.

V is TRBV6-5 and J is TRBJ1-6; 7 nucleotides match TRBD1. The CDR3 sequence is 15 residues long. After removal of 0 bases from V and 9 bases from J, the junction contained 5 bases not matched to a gene. Per the germline V gene, CDR1 is MNHEY and CDR2 is SVGAGI. CDR3 sequence (DNA): TGTGCCAGCAGTTACTCAGGGGGCTCGGTTTCACCCCTCCACTTT. It codes for CASSYSGGSVSPLHF.

The chain links TRBV6-5 to TRBJ1-2; 7 positions match TRBD1. V trimming: 6 bases; J trimming: 2 bases; junction bases outside the gene matches: 6. This CDR3 is built from 14 residues. Germline V CDR1 and CDR2: MNHEY, SVGAGI. CDR3 region: CASSVVTGNYGYTF. In DNA, the CDR3 is TGTGCCAGCAGCGTAGTGACAGGGAACTATGGCTACACCTTC.

The gene calls are TRBV7-2 and TRBJ1-1; no reliable D call. CDR3 size: 13 residues. V was cut by 2 bases and J by 1 base, with 5 bases left in between. Germline V gene data show CDR1 as SGHTA and CDR2 as FQGNSA. The CDR3 loop reads CASSLSRNTEAFF. The CDR3 bases are TGTGCCAGCAGCTTAAGCAGGAACACTGAAGCTTTCTTT.

The J gene is TRBJ2-6, the V gene TRBV2, with a tentative D call TRBD1 (6 bases). The CDR3 consists of 17 residues. Trimming shortened V by 7 bases and J by 4 bases, and 20 bases separated the two germline ends. Germline V lookup: CDR1 SNHLY, CDR2 FYNNEI. CDR3 sequence reads: CASILSSRGFGANVLTF. The CDR3 DNA is TGTGCCAGCATTTTATCTAGTAGGGGGTTCGGGGCCAACGTCCTGACTTTC.

The chain couples TRBV6-6 to TRBJ2-1, with D unresolved. Trimming removed 7 bases at V and 3 bases at J, with 16 bases between. Germline values: CDR1 MNHNY, CDR2 SVGAGI (reference sequence). This CDR3 is 15 amino acids long. The CDR3 bases are TGTGCCAGCATCAAAGGTCGGCAGGTCTACAATGAGCAGTTCTTC. Translating it yields CASIKGRQVYNEQFF.

The chain couples TRBV5-8 to TRBJ2-7; 7 nucleotides match TRBD1. Germline CDR1 reads SGHTS; CDR2 reads YDEGEE. The CDR3 has 14 residues. Unmatched junction bases numbered 8, after V lost 3 bases and J lost 5 bases. This chain's CDR3 is CASSSQTGKHEQYF. The CDR3 coding sequence is TGTGCCAGCAGCTCACAGACAGGGAAGCACGAGCAGTACTTC.

The V gene is TRBV6-6, the J gene TRBJ2-2; 8 bases align to TRBD2. With 7 bases clipped from V and 3 bases from J, the junction kept 4 bases outside the gene matches. Germline values: CDR1 MNHNY, CDR2 SVGAGI (reference sequence). This CDR3 has 14 residues. CDR3 region: CASTSGFYTGELFF. CDR3 bases: TGTGCCAGCACTAGCGGGTTCTACACCGGGGAGCTGTTTTTT.

CDR3 region: CASMRLTGAGNTIYF. In DNA, the CDR3 is TGTGCCAGCATGAGACTTACAGGCGCTGGAAACACCATATATTTT. The V and J genes are TRBV6-5 and TRBJ1-3; TRBD1 might be the D (5 bases). Germline CDR1 reads MNHEY; CDR2 reads SVGAGI. This CDR3 has 15 residues. V was cut by 7 bases and J by 2 bases, with 15 bases left in between.

The rearrangement uses TRBV6-5 and TRBJ1-2, with D tentatively TRBD1 (5 bases). Trimming cost V 0 bases and J 0 bases, with 11 bases left between them. CDR1 is MNHEY and CDR2 is SVGAGI in the germline V gene. There are 16 residues in the CDR3. CDR3 coding DNA: TGTGCCAGCAGTTACTCGACCGGGGGAGCTAACTATGGCTACACCTTC. Amino acids: CASSYSTGGANYGYTF.

The chain has TRBV6-5 and TRBJ2-7; D possibly matches TRBD1 or TRBD2 (5 bases each). Germline CDR1 and CDR2: MNHEY and SVGAGI. Trimming took 3 bases from V and 2 from J, leaving 14 bases between them. The CDR3 contains 15 residues. CDR3 sequence: CASSYGGAMPYEQYF. In nucleotides, the CDR3 is TGTGCCAGCAGTTATGGGGGAGCGATGCCCTACGAGCAGTACTTC.

The chain combines TRBV5-5 with TRBJ1-5; D unresolved. V lost 1 base and J 1 base, leaving 9 bases between the germline ends. The CDR3 totals 15 residues. CDR1 and CDR2 from the germline V gene are SGHKS and YYEKEE (reference sequence). The CDR3 spells CASSLRIRSNQPQHF. In DNA form, the CDR3 reads TGTGCCAGCAGCTTGAGGATAAGGAGCAATCAGCCCCAGCATTTT.

The chain is built from TRBV6-6 and TRBJ1-5, with D uncertain. The CDR3 consists of 15 residues. CDR1 is MNHNY, CDR2 SVGAGI, per germline (reference sequence). Trimming took 0 bases from V and 7 from J, leaving 13 bases between them. The CDR3 DNA sequence: TGTGCCAGCAGTTACTCAGTTCACGGTGAGCAGCCCCAGCATTTT. This gives the protein CASSYSVHGEQPQHF.

This rearrangement joins TRBV5-6 to TRBJ2-7; weak D call: TRBD2 (5 bases). Between the trimmed V and J ends, which lost 2 bases and 5 bases, there was a span of 14 bases. Germline CDR1 SGHDT, CDR2 YYEEEE. The CDR3 has 14 residues. The CDR3 loop is CASSFLSGFNEQYF. In nucleotides, the CDR3 is TGTGCCAGCAGCTTTTTGTCGGGGTTCAACGAGCAGTACTTC.

This clone was recorded only once. V usage is TRBV6-5 and J usage is TRBJ2-7; unclear D gene. CDR1 and CDR2 (germline): MNHEY, SVGAGI. The V gene lost 0 bases and the J gene lost 2 bases, with 8 bases spanning the gap. CDR3 length: 14 residues. CDR3 in amino acids: CASSYSHGAYEQYF. DNA of the CDR3: TGTGCCAGCAGTTACTCTCACGGAGCCTACGAGCAGTACTTC.

This clone has just one count. The V gene is TRBV29-1, the J gene TRBJ2-3; D is undetermined. Germline CDR1 and CDR2: SQVTM and ANQGSEA. The CDR3 totals 17 residues. Deletions cut 3 bases from V and 2 bases from J, with 21 bases between. CDR3 bases: TGCAGCGTTGAGTCTCTGCGCCCCACGGACCTCACAGATACGCAGTATTTT. It codes for CSVESLRPTDLTDTQYF.

The chain couples TRBV19 to TRBJ2-5; the D gene could be TRBD1 or TRBD2 (5 bases each). The V gene lost 4 bases and the J gene lost 1 base, with 10 bases spanning the gap. The germline V gene has CDR1 LNHDA and CDR2 SQIVND (reference sequence). The length of the CDR3 is 14 residues. The chain's CDR3 is CASSTGPAQETQYF. The CDR3, as DNA: TGTGCCAGTAGTACGGGACCGGCCCAAGAGACCCAGTACTTC.

The rearrangement joins TRBV5-5 to TRBJ1-1; no definite D call. This CDR3 contains 14 residues. Per germline, CDR1 SGHKS and CDR2 YYEKEE (reference sequence). Trimming took 4 bases from V and 0 from J, leaving 10 bases between them. CDR3: CASSPEQLNTEAFF. DNA of the CDR3: TGTGCCAGCAGCCCGGAGCAGCTGAACACTGAAGCTTTCTTT.

The rearrangement links TRBV5-6 to TRBJ2-2; D possibly corresponds to TRBD2 (5 bases). CDR1 SGHDT and CDR2 YYEEEE come from the germline V gene. The V end lost 1 base, the J end lost 0 bases, and 16 bases lay between the germline ends. CDR3 length: 18 residues. CDR3: CASSLPVVSGTNTGELFF. The CDR3 DNA reads TGTGCCAGCAGCTTGCCGGTTGTGTCCGGGACGAACACCGGGGAGCTGTTTTTT. Using reference TRBV5-6 and TRBJ2-2 for the parts outside the CDR3, the full variable domain is DAGVTQSPTHLIKTRGQQVTLRCSPKSGHDTVSWYQQALGQGPQFIFQYYEEEERQRGNFPDRFSGHQFPNYSSELNVNALLLGDSALYLCASSLPVVSGTNTGELFFGEGSRLTVL.